Below, 27 T cell receptor beta chains from the same sample are listed, as sequenced in a study of control samples from healthy donors and cancer patients. The assay was immunoSEQ multiplex PCR, and TCRdb's table has in-frame clones only and misses some. In the table there are about 130,000 clones, 87% of which are singletons. Sequences were obtained from blood. The receptors come from a man between 18 and 29 years old in good health.

A word on this clone: Distinct nucleotide sequences in the sample also encode this CDR3. The genes are TRBV9 and TRBJ2-3; no clear D gene. The CDR3 covers 12 residues. Germline CDR1 is SGDLS and CDR2 is YYNGEE. Trimming stripped 0 bases from V and 3 bases from J, with 2 bases between. In DNA, the CDR3 is TGTGCCAGCAGCGTAGGGACAGATACGCAGTATTTT. It translates to CASSVGTDTQYF.

The chain is built from TRBV3-1 (or the pseudogene TRBV3-2) and TRBJ1-1, with TRBD1 identical over 7 bases. In germline, CDR1 is LGHDT, CDR2 YNNKEL (reference sequence). Trimming cost V 5 bases and J 1 base; bases outside gene matches: 10. The CDR3 has 16 amino acids. DNA for the CDR3: TGTGCCAGCAGCAAGAACAGGGGAGGGTGGAACACTGAAGCTTTCTTT. Its protein is CASSKNRGGWNTEAFF.

The V call is TRBV7-8, the J call TRBJ1-2, with D tentatively TRBD1 (5 bases). The CDR3 covers 13 residues. Looked up from germline, CDR1 is SGHVS and CDR2 is FQNEAQ. V lost 5 bases, J lost 5 bases, and 12 bases lay in between. CDR3 DNA sequence: TGTGCCAGCAGCCTCCGGACACTTTATGGCTACACCTTC. This codes for CASSLRTLYGYTF. The whole variable domain, remainder taken from reference TRBV7-8 and TRBJ1-2, is GAGVSQSPRYKVAKRGQDVALRCDPISGHVSLFWYQQALGQGPEFLTYFQNEAQLDKSGLPSDRFFAERPEGSVSTLKIQRTQQEDSAVYLCASSLRTLYGYTFGSGTRLTVV.

The chain is built from TRBV7-3 and TRBJ1-1; the D gene is possibly TRBD1 (5 bases). Per germline, CDR1 SGHTA and CDR2 FQGTGA. This CDR3 has 14 residues. V gave up 1 base and J gave up 9 bases, with 15 bases separating them. The CDR3 spells CASSLKHAQGKAFF. The CDR3 bases are TGTGCCAGCAGCTTAAAGCATGCCCAGGGTAAAGCTTTCTTT.

V is TRBV19 and J is TRBJ1-1; TRBD1 aligns across 7 bases. There are 13 residues in the CDR3. The V gene end was trimmed by 3 bases and the J gene end by 10 bases; junction bases not matched to a gene: 8. CDR1 and CDR2 from the germline V gene are LNHDA and SQIVND (reference sequence). CDR3 amino acids: CASSMRGLLVAFF. The DNA of the CDR3 is TGTGCCAGTAGTATGAGGGGGCTCCTGGTAGCTTTCTTT.

The chain uses TRBV5-1 and TRBJ1-1; D is possibly TRBD1 (5 bases). Germline assignment: CDR1 SGHRS and CDR2 YFSETQ. With 4 bases removed from V and 0 bases from J, the gap between germline ends came to 13 bases. CDR3 length: 15 residues. CDR3 sequence: CASSVGQLMNTEAFF. The DNA of the CDR3 is TGCGCCAGCAGCGTGGGGCAGTTGATGAACACTGAAGCTTTCTTT.

The chain employs TRBV27 and TRBJ1-2; D is possibly TRBD1 (6 bases). V lost 4 bases to trimming and J lost 6 bases, with 15 bases between them. CDR1 and CDR2 from the germline V gene are MNHEY and SMNVEV (reference sequence). This CDR3 is 14 amino acids long. The CDR3 here is CASSSVAGAHGYTF. The CDR3 DNA sequence: TGTGCCAGCAGTTCCGTTGCGGGGGCTCATGGCTACACCTTC.

This clone was recorded a few times. The rearrangement uses TRBV9 and TRBJ1-4; D might be TRBD1 (5 bases). V shed 0 bases and J shed 2 bases, with 8 bases lying between them. Germline values: CDR1 SGDLS, CDR2 YYNGEE. The CDR3 spans 15 residues. The CDR3 DNA follows: TGTGCCAGCAGCGTAGGGACACTTACTAATGAAAAACTGTTTTTT. Protein product: CASSVGTLTNEKLFF.

CDR3 protein: CASRWLQGLRGYTF. CDR3 nucleotides: TGTGCCAGTCGCTGGTTACAGGGACTGCGTGGCTACACCTTC. J is TRBJ1-2 and V is TRBV6-6; TRBD1 is a possible D gene (6 bases). The V end lost 9 bases, the J end lost 7 bases, and 21 bases lay between the germline ends. Germline lookup yields CDR1 MNHNY and CDR2 SVGAGI (reference sequence). The CDR3 contains 14 residues.

V and J are TRBV4-1 and TRBJ2-7, with 11 bases lining up with TRBD2. Germline V gene lookup returns CDR1 MGHRA and CDR2 YSYEKL. The V gene end was trimmed by 0 bases and the J gene end by 3 bases; junction bases not matched to a gene: 7. This CDR3 has 17 amino acids. The CDR3 region is CASSQDGRGTSGYEQYF. The CDR3 nucleotides are TGCGCCAGCAGCCAAGATGGGCGGGGGACTAGCGGCTACGAGCAGTACTTC.

V and J are TRBV6-2 or TRBV6-3 and TRBJ2-5, with TRBD1 identical over 9 bases. The trim removed 1 base at V and 2 bases at J, leaving 5 bases unmatched. The CDR3 runs to 16 residues. Germline CDR1 MNHEY, CDR2 SVGEGT. The CDR3 sequence: CASSYWTGERQETQYF. The CDR3 region has the DNA TGTGCCAGCAGTTACTGGACAGGGGAGAGGCAAGAGACCCAGTACTTC.

The rearrangement links TRBV3-1 (or the pseudogene TRBV3-2) to TRBJ2-7, with D unresolved. CDR1 and CDR2 (germline): LGHDT, YNNKEL (reference sequence). The CDR3 contains 8 residues. Trimming took 11 bases from V and 8 from J, leaving 7 bases between them. The CDR3, as DNA: TGTGCCCCCCCCAAGCAGTACTTC. Amino acid sequence: CAPPKQYF.

V usage is TRBV2 and J usage is TRBJ1-6; the match to TRBD1 covers 9 bases. Per germline, CDR1 SNHLY and CDR2 FYNNEI. The CDR3 is made up of 15 amino acids. V dropped 10 bases and J dropped 5; count of bases not matched to a gene: 9. The CDR3 reads CATRTGAGNNSPLHF. CDR3 sequence (DNA): TGTGCCACCCGGACAGGGGCTGGGAATAATTCACCCCTCCACTTT.

The rearrangement uses TRBV2 and TRBJ1-3, with a tentative D call TRBD1 (5 bases). Germline V gene lookup returns CDR1 SNHLY and CDR2 FYNNEI. The CDR3 is 15 residues long. Trimming left V 2 bases short and J 2 bases short, with 10 bases between. The CDR3 sequence is CASSERGRAGNTIYF. The CDR3 DNA reads as TGTGCCAGCAGTGAACGGGGGAGGGCTGGAAACACCATATATTTT.

In this sample, this clone turned up once. Here the CDR3 reads CASSLGGTQFF. The CDR3 nucleotides are TGTGCCAGCAGTTTGGGGGGTACGCAGTTCTTC. The chain joins TRBV28 to TRBJ2-1, with a tentative D call TRBD2 (6 bases). The germline V gene encodes CDR1 MDHEN and CDR2 SYDVKM. Trimming shortened V by 3 bases and J by 12 bases, and 9 bases separated the two germline ends. CDR3 length equals 11 residues.

The chain combines TRBV6-5 with TRBJ1-2; no firm D call. CDR1 MNHEY and CDR2 SVGAGI come from the germline V gene. The CDR3 length is 14 residues. V dropped 2 bases and J dropped 5 bases, with 12 bases sitting between them. The CDR3 coding sequence is TGTGCCAGCAGTTACGGGAGCAATCTATATGGCTACACCTTC. Translating it yields CASSYGSNLYGYTF.

This rearrangement joins TRBV7-9 to TRBJ1-2, with D uncertain. The CDR3 is 11 amino acids. Germline V gene sequence: CDR1 SEHNR, CDR2 FQNEAQ (reference sequence). Trimming stripped 7 bases from V and 2 bases from J, with 5 bases between. CDR3 protein: CASTENYGYTF. The CDR3 DNA follows: TGTGCCAGCACCGAGAACTATGGCTACACCTTC.

CDR3: CASSETGGELVYGYTF. CDR3 coding DNA: TGTGCCAGCAGCGAGACAGGGGGCGAGTTGGTCTATGGCTACACCTTC. The gene calls are TRBV27 and TRBJ1-2; TRBD1 aligns across 10 bases. This CDR3 is 16 amino acids long. V lost 6 bases to trimming and J lost 4 bases; unmatched junction nucleotides: 11. CDR1 MNHEY and CDR2 SMNVEV come from the germline V gene (reference sequence).

The chain combines TRBV6-6 with TRBJ2-3; the match to TRBD1 covers 8 bases. CDR3 size: 15 residues. With V trimmed by 5 bases and J by 4 bases, 8 bases remained unmatched. Germline values: CDR1 MNHNY, CDR2 SVGAGI (reference sequence). The CDR3 DNA is TGTGCCAGCAGTGACAATGACAGGGGCCCAGATACGCAGTATTTT. Protein: CASSDNDRGPDTQYF.

The chain recombines TRBV14 with TRBJ2-3; D ambiguous. This CDR3 is 13 amino acids long. V shed 7 bases and J shed 6 bases, with 14 bases lying between them. CDR1 and CDR2 from the germline V gene are SGHDN and FVKESK. CDR3 protein: CASTPLLRDTQYF. The CDR3 DNA reads as TGTGCCAGCACCCCTTTACTCCGGGATACGCAGTATTTT. Complete variable domain (other parts from reference TRBV14 and TRBJ2-3): EAGVTQFPSHSVIEKGQTVTLRCDPISGHDNLYWYRRVMGKEIKFLLHFVKESKQDESGMPNNRFLAERTGGTYSTLKVQPAELEDSGVYFCASTPLLRDTQYFGPGTRLTVL.

The V gene is TRBV12-3 or TRBV12-4, the J gene TRBJ1-2; tentatively, D is TRBD1 (6 bases). V lost 5 bases and J 2 bases, leaving 9 bases between the germline ends. The CDR3 spans 13 residues. CDR3 protein: CASSLDSNYGYTF. The DNA of the CDR3 is TGTGCCAGCAGTCTGGACAGCAACTATGGCTACACCTTC.

The genes are TRBV7-2 and TRBJ1-1, with D possibly matching TRBD1 (6 bases). This CDR3 has 14 residues. Germline loops: CDR1 SGHTA, CDR2 FQGNSA. Between the trimmed V and J ends, which lost 1 base and 10 bases, there was a span of 16 bases. The CDR3 sequence: CASSLGKAGQGAFF. DNA for the CDR3: TGTGCCAGCAGCTTAGGAAAGGCGGGACAAGGAGCTTTCTTT.

The J gene is TRBJ2-2, the V gene TRBV19; 10 positions agree with TRBD2. V lost 6 bases and J lost 1; bases outside the gene matches: 5. CDR1 is LNHDA and CDR2 is SQIVND in the germline V gene (reference sequence). The CDR3 extends over 16 amino acids. CDR3 bases: TGTGCCAGTAGCACAGGACTAGCGGTGAACACCGGGGAGCTGTTTTTT. Protein: CASSTGLAVNTGELFF.

The V gene is TRBV5-4, the J gene TRBJ1-2, with TRBD1 matching 8 bases. The germline V gene has CDR1 SGHNT and CDR2 YYREEE (reference sequence). The CDR3 has 15 amino acids. V shed 4 bases, J shed 2 bases, and the junction held 7 bases outside the gene matches. CDR3 protein: CASSPEDRGNYGYTF. The CDR3 coding sequence is TGTGCCAGCAGCCCGGAAGACAGGGGAAACTATGGCTACACCTTC.

The chain links TRBV28 to TRBJ2-1; 7 positions match TRBD2. Trimming at V came to 3 bases and at J to 0 bases, leaving 11 bases not matched to a gene. CDR1 is MDHEN, CDR2 SYDVKM, per germline. This CDR3 contains 18 residues. CDR3: CASSFSTGLGSSYNEQFF. CDR3 DNA sequence: TGTGCCAGCAGTTTCTCCACCGGACTAGGGAGCTCCTACAATGAGCAGTTCTTC.

V and J are TRBV5-1 and TRBJ2-7; D possibly corresponds to TRBD1 (7 bases). V lost 4 bases to trimming and J lost 2 bases, with 10 bases between them. Germline CDR1 SGHRS, CDR2 YFSETQ. The CDR3 length is 13 residues. CDR3 amino acids: CASSAGQTYEQYF. The CDR3 nucleotides are TGCGCCAGCAGCGCGGGACAGACCTACGAGCAGTACTTC.

V usage is TRBV5-1 and J usage is TRBJ2-1; possibly TRBD2 for D (5 bases). The germline V and J ends were trimmed by 5 bases and 5 bases, with 17 bases remaining between them. This CDR3 region has 15 residues. Per the germline V gene, CDR1 is SGHRS and CDR2 is YFSETQ. CDR3 sequence: CASRLRGFGDNEQFF. In nucleotides, the CDR3 is TGCGCCAGCAGGCTCCGAGGTTTCGGGGACAATGAGCAGTTCTTC.